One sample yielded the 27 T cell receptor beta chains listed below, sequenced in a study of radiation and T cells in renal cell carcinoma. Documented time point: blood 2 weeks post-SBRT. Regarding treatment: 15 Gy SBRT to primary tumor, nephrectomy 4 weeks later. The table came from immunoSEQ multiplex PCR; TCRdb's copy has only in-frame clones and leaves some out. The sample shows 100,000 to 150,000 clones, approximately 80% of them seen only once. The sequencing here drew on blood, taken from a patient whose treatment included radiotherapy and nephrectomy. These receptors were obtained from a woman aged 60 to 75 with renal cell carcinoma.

CDR3 sequence: CASSLTQGVSNQPQHF. In DNA, the CDR3 is TGTGCCAGCAGTTTAACCCAGGGAGTTTCCAATCAGCCCCAGCATTTT. V is TRBV6-6 and J is TRBJ1-5; TRBD1 is a possible D gene (5 bases). Trimming cost V 4 bases and J 3 bases, with 16 bases left between them. The CDR3 runs to 16 residues. Germline lookup yields CDR1 MNHNY and CDR2 SVGAGI (reference sequence).

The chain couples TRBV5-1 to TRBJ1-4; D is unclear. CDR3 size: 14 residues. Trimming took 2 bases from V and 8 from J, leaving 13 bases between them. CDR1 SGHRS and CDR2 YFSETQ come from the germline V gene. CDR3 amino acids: CASSLDTDREKLFF. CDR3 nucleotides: TGCGCCAGCAGCTTAGATACCGACCGGGAAAAACTGTTTTTT.

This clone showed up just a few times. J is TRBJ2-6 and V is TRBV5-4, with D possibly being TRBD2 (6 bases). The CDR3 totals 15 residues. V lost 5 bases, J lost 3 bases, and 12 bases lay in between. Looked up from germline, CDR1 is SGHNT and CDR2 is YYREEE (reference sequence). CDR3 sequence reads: CASSRPGDGANVLTF. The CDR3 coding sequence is TGTGCCAGCAGTCGTCCGGGGGATGGGGCCAACGTCCTGACTTTC.

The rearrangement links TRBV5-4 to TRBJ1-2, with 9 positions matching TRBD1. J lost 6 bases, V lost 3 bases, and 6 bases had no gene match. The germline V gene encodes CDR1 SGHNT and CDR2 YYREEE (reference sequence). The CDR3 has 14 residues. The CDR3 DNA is TGTGCCAGCAGCTCCGGGGGGGACAGGGATGGCTACACCTTC. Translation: CASSSGGDRDGYTF.

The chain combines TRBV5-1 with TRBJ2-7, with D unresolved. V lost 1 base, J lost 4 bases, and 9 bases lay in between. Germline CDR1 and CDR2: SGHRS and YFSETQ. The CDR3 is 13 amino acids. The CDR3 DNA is TGCGCCAGCAGCTTGAGCTCAGGATACGAGCAGTACTTC. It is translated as CASSLSSGYEQYF.

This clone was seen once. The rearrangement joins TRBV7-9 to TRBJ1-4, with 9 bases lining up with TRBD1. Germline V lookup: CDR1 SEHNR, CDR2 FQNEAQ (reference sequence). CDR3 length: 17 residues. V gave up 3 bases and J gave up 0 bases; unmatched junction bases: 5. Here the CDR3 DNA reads TGTGCCAGCAGCTTGCTAAGACAGGGGGCAACTAATGAAAAACTGTTTTTT. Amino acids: CASSLLRQGATNEKLFF.

The CDR3 DNA reads TGTGCCAGCAGCTTAGCCAGATACCAAGAGACCCAGTACTTC. This encodes CASSLARYQETQYF. The V and J genes are TRBV7-6 and TRBJ2-5, with no clear D. CDR1 and CDR2 (germline): SGHVS, FNYEAQ. The CDR3 consists of 14 residues. Trimming removed 0 bases from V and 0 bases from J, with 5 bases in between.

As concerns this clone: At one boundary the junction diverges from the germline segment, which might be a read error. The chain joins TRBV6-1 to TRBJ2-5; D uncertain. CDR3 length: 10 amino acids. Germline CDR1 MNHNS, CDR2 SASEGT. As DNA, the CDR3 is TGTGCCAGCAGGGAAGAGACCCAGTACTTC. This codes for CASREETQYF.

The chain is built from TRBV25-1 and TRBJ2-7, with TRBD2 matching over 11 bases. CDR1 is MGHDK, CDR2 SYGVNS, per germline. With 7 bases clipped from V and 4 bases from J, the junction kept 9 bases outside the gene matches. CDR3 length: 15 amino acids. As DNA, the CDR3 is TGTGCCAGCACGAGGGGGCTAGCGGGAGGTTACGAGCAGTACTTC. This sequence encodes CASTRGLAGGYEQYF.

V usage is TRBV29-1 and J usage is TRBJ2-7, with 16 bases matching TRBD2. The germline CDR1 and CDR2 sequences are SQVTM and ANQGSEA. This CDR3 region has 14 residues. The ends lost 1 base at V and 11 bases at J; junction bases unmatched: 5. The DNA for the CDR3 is TGCAGCGTTGAAGTGGGACTAGCGGGAGGGTGGAAGTACTTC. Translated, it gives CSVEVGLAGGWKYF.

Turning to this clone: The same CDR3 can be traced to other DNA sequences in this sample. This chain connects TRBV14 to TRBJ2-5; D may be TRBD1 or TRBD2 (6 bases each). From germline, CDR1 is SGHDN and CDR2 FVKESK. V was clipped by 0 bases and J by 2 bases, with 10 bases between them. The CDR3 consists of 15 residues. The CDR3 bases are TGTGCCAGCAGCCAAGATTTAGGGGGGCAAGAGACCCAGTACTTC. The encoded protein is CASSQDLGGQETQYF.

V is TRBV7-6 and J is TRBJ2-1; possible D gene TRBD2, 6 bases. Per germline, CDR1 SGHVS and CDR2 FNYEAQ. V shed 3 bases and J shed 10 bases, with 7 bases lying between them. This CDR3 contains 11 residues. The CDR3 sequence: CASSFGGEQFF. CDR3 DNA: TGTGCCAGCAGCTTTGGAGGGGAGCAGTTCTTC.

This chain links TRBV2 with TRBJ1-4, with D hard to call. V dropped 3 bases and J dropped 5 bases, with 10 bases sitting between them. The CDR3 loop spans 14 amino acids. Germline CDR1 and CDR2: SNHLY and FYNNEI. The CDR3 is CASSDEAMNEKLFF. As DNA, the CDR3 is TGTGCCAGCAGTGACGAGGCGATGAATGAAAAACTGTTTTTT.

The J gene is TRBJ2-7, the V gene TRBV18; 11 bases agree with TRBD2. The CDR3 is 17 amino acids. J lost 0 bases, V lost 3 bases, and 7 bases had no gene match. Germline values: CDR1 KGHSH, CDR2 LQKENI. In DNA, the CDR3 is TGTGCCAGCTCACCGTCTAGCGGGGGGCCCTCCTCCTACGAGCAGTACTTC. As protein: CASSPSSGGPSSYEQYF.

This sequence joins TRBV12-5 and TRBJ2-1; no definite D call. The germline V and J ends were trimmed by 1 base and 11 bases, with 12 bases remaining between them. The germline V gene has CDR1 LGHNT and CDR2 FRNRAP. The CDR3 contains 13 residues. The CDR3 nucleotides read TGTGCTAGTGGTTTGGCAATAGAGACACAGCAGTTCTTC. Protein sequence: CASGLAIETQQFF. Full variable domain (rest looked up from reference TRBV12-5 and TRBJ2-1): DARVTQTPRHKVTEMGQEVTMRCQPILGHNTVFWYRQTMMQGLELLAYFRNRAPLDDSGMPKDRFSAEMPDATLATLKIQPSEPRDSAVYFCASGLAIETQQFFGPGTRLTVL.

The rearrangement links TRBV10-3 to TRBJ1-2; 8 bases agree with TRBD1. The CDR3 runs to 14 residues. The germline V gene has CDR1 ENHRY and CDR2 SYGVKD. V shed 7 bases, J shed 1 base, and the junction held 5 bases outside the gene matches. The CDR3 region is CAITDGQGNYGYTF. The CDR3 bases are TGTGCCATCACCGACGGACAGGGTAACTATGGCTACACCTTC.

The CDR3 region is CASSRPGRMNTEAFF. The CDR3, as DNA: TGCGCCAGCAGCCGCCCGGGACGCATGAACACTGAAGCTTTCTTT. V and J are TRBV4-1 and TRBJ1-1, with D maybe TRBD1 (5 bases). CDR1 and CDR2 from the germline V gene are MGHRA and YSYEKL. CDR3 length equals 15 residues. The V gene lost 4 bases and the J gene lost 0 bases, with 12 bases spanning the gap.

DNA of the CDR3: TGTGCCAGCAGCTTAGTGCTGATGACAGATACGCAGTATTTT. It yields the protein CASSLVLMTDTQYF. V is TRBV7-9 and J is TRBJ2-3; no clear D gene. This CDR3 is built from 14 residues. Trimming removed 1 base from V and 3 bases from J, with 8 bases in between. Germline V lookup: CDR1 SEHNR, CDR2 FQNEAQ (reference sequence).

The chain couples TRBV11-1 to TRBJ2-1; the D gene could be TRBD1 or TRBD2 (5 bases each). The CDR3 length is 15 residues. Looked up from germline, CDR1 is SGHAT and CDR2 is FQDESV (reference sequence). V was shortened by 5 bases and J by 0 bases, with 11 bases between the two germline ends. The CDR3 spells CASSGDGSSYNEQFF. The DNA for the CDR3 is TGTGCCAGCAGCGGGGACGGTAGCTCCTACAATGAGCAGTTCTTC. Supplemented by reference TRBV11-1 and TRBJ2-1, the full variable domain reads EAEVAQSPRYKITEKSQAVAFWCDPISGHATLYWYRQILGQGPELLVQFQDESVVDDSQLPKDRFSAERLKGVDSTLKIQPAELGDSAMYLCASSGDGSSYNEQFFGPGTRLTVL.

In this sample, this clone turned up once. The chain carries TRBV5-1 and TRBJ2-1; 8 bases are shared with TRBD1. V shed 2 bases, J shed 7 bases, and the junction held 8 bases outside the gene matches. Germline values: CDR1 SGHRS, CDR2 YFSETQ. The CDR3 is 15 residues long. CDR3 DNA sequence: TGCGCCAGCAGCTTCGGCAGGGGGCCTAAAAATGAGCAGTTCTTC. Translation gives CASSFGRGPKNEQFF.

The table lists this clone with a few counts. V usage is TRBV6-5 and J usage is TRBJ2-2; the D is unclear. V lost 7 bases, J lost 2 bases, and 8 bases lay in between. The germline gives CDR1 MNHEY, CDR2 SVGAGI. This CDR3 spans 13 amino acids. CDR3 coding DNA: TGTGCCAGCACCAATTCCAACACCGGGGAGCTGTTTTTT. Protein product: CASTNSNTGELFF.

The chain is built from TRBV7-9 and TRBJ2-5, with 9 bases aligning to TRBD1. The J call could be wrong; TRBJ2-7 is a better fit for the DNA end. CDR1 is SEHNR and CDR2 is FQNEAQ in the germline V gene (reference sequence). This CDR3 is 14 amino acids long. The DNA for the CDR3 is TGTGCCAGCAGCTCACCGGGACAGGGTCCCGAGCAGTACTTC. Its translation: CASSSPGQGPEQYF.

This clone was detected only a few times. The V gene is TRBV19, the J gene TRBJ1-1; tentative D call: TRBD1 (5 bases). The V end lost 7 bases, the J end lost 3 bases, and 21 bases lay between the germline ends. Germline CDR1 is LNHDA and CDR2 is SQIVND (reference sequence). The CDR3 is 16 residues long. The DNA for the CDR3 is TGTGCCAGTACCCCTGGGAACGGCAGGGTGTACACTGAAGCTTTCTTT. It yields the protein CASTPGNGRVYTEAFF. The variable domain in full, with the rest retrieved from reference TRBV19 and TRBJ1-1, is DGGITQSPKYLFRKEGQNVTLSCEQNLNHDAMYWYRQDPGQGLRLIYYSQIVNDFQKGDIAEGYSVSREKKESFPLTVTSAQKNPTAFYLCASTPGNGRVYTEAFFGQGTRLTVV.

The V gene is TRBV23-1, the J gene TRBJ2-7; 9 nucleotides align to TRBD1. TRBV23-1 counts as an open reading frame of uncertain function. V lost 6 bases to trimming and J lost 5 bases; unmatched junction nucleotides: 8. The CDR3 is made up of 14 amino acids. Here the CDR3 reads CASSPDRGLNEQYF. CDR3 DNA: TGCGCCAGCAGCCCCGACAGGGGGTTAAACGAGCAGTACTTC.

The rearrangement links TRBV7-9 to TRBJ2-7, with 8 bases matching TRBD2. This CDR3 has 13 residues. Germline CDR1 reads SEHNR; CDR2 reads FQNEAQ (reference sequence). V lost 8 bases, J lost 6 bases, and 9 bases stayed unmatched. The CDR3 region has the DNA TGTGCCAGCGGTCACGGGGGGGCGCGCGAGCAGTACTTC. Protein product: CASGHGGAREQYF.

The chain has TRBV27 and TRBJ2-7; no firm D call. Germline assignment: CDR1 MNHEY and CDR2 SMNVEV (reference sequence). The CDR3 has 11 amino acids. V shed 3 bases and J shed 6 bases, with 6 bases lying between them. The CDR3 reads CASSFGLEQYF. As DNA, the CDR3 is TGTGCCAGCAGTTTCGGGCTCGAGCAGTACTTC.

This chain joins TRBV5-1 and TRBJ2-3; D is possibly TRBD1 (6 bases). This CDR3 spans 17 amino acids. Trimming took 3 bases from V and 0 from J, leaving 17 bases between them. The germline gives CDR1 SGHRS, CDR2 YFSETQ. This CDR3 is CASSSKNYRDSTDTQYF. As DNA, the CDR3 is TGCGCCAGCAGCTCAAAAAACTACAGGGACAGCACAGATACGCAGTATTTT.